These T cell receptor beta chains were read from a single sample in a study of OX40 agonist ivuxolimab in advanced cancers. TCRdb keeps only in-frame clones here, not all; method: immunoSEQ multiplex PCR. The sample carries just over 50,000 clones, about 80% recorded once. Sequenced here: CD4+ or CD8+ T cells sorted from blood, sampled in a trial of the OX40 agonist ivuxolimab. The receptors stem from an adult with an advanced solid tumor such as melanoma, head and neck, liver or kidney cancer. Both conserved end residues are part of each CDR3. The order of the fields is CDR3 DNA, CDR3 protein, V gene, D gene, clone size, J gene. D genes are given only for firm matches. Expanded clones get a size class; other rows say once, few or many, or leave the size out.

CDR3 DNA: TGTGCCAGCAGTCCACAGGGGCGAAGCACAGATACGCAGTATTTT
CDR3 protein: CASSPQGRSTDTQYF
V gene: TRBV2
D gene: TRBD1
clone size: .
J gene: TRBJ2-3

CDR3 DNA: TGTGCCAGTAGTATCGGGACAGGGGGCACTGAAGCTTTCTTT
CDR3 protein: CASSIGTGGTEAFF
V gene: TRBV19
D gene: TRBD1
clone size: .
J gene: TRBJ1-1

CDR3 DNA: TGTGCCAGCAGCTTTGCCACGGGGGGGCTGGACGAGCAGTACTTC
CDR3 protein: CASSFATGGLDEQYF
V gene: TRBV5-4
D gene: TRBD2
clone size: .
J gene: TRBJ2-7

CDR3 DNA: TGTGCCAGCAGTCCCAACAGGTTAGGGGGGACTAATGAGCAGTTCTTC
CDR3 protein: CASSPNRLGGTNEQFF
V gene: TRBV5-4
D gene: .
clone size: .
J gene: TRBJ2-1

CDR3 DNA: TGTGCCCGCCCCACGTCCCCTAGGAGCACTGAAGCTTTCTTT
CDR3 protein: CARPTSPRSTEAFF
V gene: TRBV30
D gene: .
clone size: .
J gene: TRBJ1-1

CDR3 DNA: TGCGCCAGCAGCCCGGTCCAACAGAGGGATTCACCCCTCCACTTT
CDR3 protein: CASSPVQQRDSPLHF
V gene: TRBV10-2
D gene: .
clone size: .
J gene: TRBJ1-6

CDR3 DNA: TGCGCCAGCAGCGAGGACTTCTCTGGAAACACCATATATTTT
CDR3 protein: CASSEDFSGNTIYF
V gene: TRBV5-1
D gene: .
clone size: once
J gene: TRBJ1-3

CDR3 DNA: TGTGCCAGCAGTAGCGGGGGGGCCTACCAAGAGACCCAGTACTTC
CDR3 protein: CASSSGGAYQETQYF
V gene: TRBV9
D gene: TRBD2
clone size: .
J gene: TRBJ2-5

CDR3 DNA: TGTGCCAGCAGCCAAGATCGCACAGTGCGTTCTGGAAACACCATATATTTT
CDR3 protein: CASSQDRTVRSGNTIYF
V gene: TRBV4-2
D gene: .
clone size: once
J gene: TRBJ1-3

CDR3 DNA: TGTGCCAGCAGCTTATTCGGACAGTCGAACACTGAAGCTTTCTTT
CDR3 protein: CASSLFGQSNTEAFF
V gene: TRBV7-9
D gene: .
clone size: .
J gene: TRBJ1-1

CDR3 DNA: TGTGCCAGCAGCTTCAGCGGGGGCGGGACCCAGTACTTC
CDR3 protein: CASSFSGGGTQYF
V gene: TRBV11-2
D gene: TRBD2
clone size: .
J gene: TRBJ2-5

CDR3 DNA: TGCGCCAGCAGCCAAGATGTGGGGCTGAGAGTGCATGGCTACACCTTC
CDR3 protein: CASSQDVGLRVHGYTF
V gene: TRBV4-3
D gene: .
clone size: .
J gene: TRBJ1-2

CDR3 DNA: TGTGCCAGCAGCGTGGTCCCGGGGGACCTCTACGAGCAGTACTTC
CDR3 protein: CASSVVPGDLYEQYF
V gene: TRBV9
D gene: .
clone size: .
J gene: TRBJ2-7

CDR3 DNA: TGTGCCAGCAGCTTGACCGGGACGGCTGCCAGCACAGATACGCAGTATTTT
CDR3 protein: CASSLTGTAASTDTQYF
V gene: TRBV5-6
D gene: .
clone size: .
J gene: TRBJ2-3

CDR3 DNA: TGTGCCAGCAGCGTGAGGGACAGAAACACTGAAGCTTTCTTT
CDR3 protein: CASSVRDRNTEAFF
V gene: TRBV9
D gene: TRBD1
clone size: .
J gene: TRBJ1-1

CDR3 DNA: TGTGCCAGCAGCTTAGCGAGGGGGGCTAGCGGGGGTTCCACCACAGATACGCAGTATTTT
CDR3 protein: CASSLARGASGGSTTDTQYF
V gene: TRBV7-2
D gene: TRBD2
clone size: .
J gene: TRBJ2-3

CDR3 DNA: TGTGCCAGCAGCCAACACCGGGACAGTATATCAGGGCAGTTCTTC
CDR3 protein: CASSQHRDSISGQFF
V gene: TRBV4-2
D gene: TRBD1
clone size: .
J gene: TRBJ2-1